In this sample, the clone carrying this T cell receptor beta chain turned up once. The data were obtained in a study of control samples from healthy donors and cancer patients. Trimming took 4 bases from V and 2 from J, leaving 12 bases between them. The CDR3 contains 14 residues. The germline gives CDR1 SNHLY, CDR2 FYNNEI. Libraries were prepared by immunoSEQ multiplex PCR; TCRdb keeps only in-frame clonotypes and omits some of them. Among about 150,000 clones listed, 85% to 95% were seen once. The rearrangement links TRBV2 to TRBJ2-7; possible D gene TRBD2, 5 bases. Sequencing was done on a sample of blood. The receptor comes from a man in his fifties or sixties in good health. The CDR3 sequence: CASSAVPGTYEQYF. The CDR3, as DNA: TGTGCCAGCAGTGCAGTCCCCGGGACCTACGAGCAGTACTTC. Filled out from reference TRBV2 and TRBJ2-7, the complete variable domain reads EPEVTQTPSHQVTQMGQEVILRCVPISNHLYFYWYRQILGQKVEFLVSFYNNEISEKSEIFDDQFSVERPDGSNFTLKIRSTKLEDSAMYFCASSAVPGTYEQYFGPGTRLTVT.